The clone carrying this T cell receptor beta chain was seen at least ten times. Its antigen is unidentified. These data are taken from a study of metastatic and nonmetastatic thyroid tumors. Study background: A comparison of repertoires was made across blood and tumor or nodule tissue from malignant and benign thyroid patients. Findings of the study overall: It was reportedly found that TCR beta diversity was significantly higher in malignant thyroid tumors than in benign nodules, a difference seen in both blood and tumor samples.

In the study's own analysis: The study's classifier, a distant-metastasis tool for papillary thyroid cancer, was built using CDR3 differences across clinicopathological groups. TCRdb reanalyzed the PCR reads with MiXCR. TCRdb, not the authors, supplied the V and J calls. Here the sample spans fewer than 20,000 clones, around 23% being singletons. Patients were all untreated before their thyroid surgery. Material for sequencing was adjacent normal tissue. The receptor comes from a female donor with papillary thyroid cancer or a benign thyroid nodule (not recorded which). Some clones in this sample may be carry-over from other donors' samples.

CDR3 in amino acids: CASSQAQVSSYNEQFF. CDR3 coding DNA: TGTGCCAGCAGCCAAGCCCAGGTTAGCTCCTACAATGAGCAGTTCTTC. This rearrangement joins TRBV4-2 to TRBJ2-1, with unresolved D. The germline V gene has CDR1 LGHNA and CDR2 YNFKEQ. Trimming pared 1 base from V and 0 bases from J, leaving 10 bases between. CDR3 size: 16 residues.